A single sample gave rise to the 18 T cell receptor beta chains below, sequenced in a study of OX40 agonist ivuxolimab in advanced cancers. Repertoires were generated with immunoSEQ multiplex PCR, while TCRdb's copy carries only in-frame clones and drops some. The data show roughly 86,000 clones, 70% to 90% seen once. The sequencing here drew on CD4+ or CD8+ T cells sorted from blood, taken in a trial of the OX40 agonist ivuxolimab. These TCRs come from an adult with an advanced solid tumor such as melanoma, head and neck, liver or kidney cancer.

This rearrangement joins TRBV30 to TRBJ1-1; D might be TRBD1 (6 bases). The ends were cut back, 7 bases at V and 3 bases at J, with 18 bases in the middle. CDR3 length: 14 amino acids. CDR1 GTSNPN and CDR2 SVGIG come from the germline V gene (reference sequence). CDR3 residues: CASVFTGYYTEAFF. CDR3 nucleotide sequence: TGTGCCTCCGTTTTTACAGGGTATTACACTGAAGCTTTCTTT.

This clone has just one count. The V call is TRBV9, the J call TRBJ1-2, with D unclear. The V end was cut by 0 bases, the J end by 13 bases, with 10 bases between. Per the germline V gene, CDR1 is SGDLS and CDR2 is YYNGEE. The CDR3 sequence is 11 residues long. The CDR3, as DNA: TGTGCCAGCAGCGTAGGGGAAAGGCTCACCTTC. This sequence encodes CASSVGERLTF.

This clone was seen just once. The gene calls are TRBV27 and TRBJ2-2; TRBD2 aligns across 7 bases. With 7 bases clipped from V and 1 base from J, the junction kept 12 bases outside the gene matches. Germline loops: CDR1 MNHEY, CDR2 SMNVEV (reference sequence). CDR3 length equals 17 residues. This CDR3 reads CASTHFASGENTGELFF. DNA of the CDR3: TGTGCCAGCACGCACTTCGCTAGCGGTGAGAACACCGGGGAGCTGTTTTTT.

The rearrangement links TRBV11-3 to TRBJ2-3; D is unclear. Trimming took off 2 bases at V and 2 bases at J, with 8 bases between the two ends. CDR3 size: 14 residues. CDR1 SGHNT and CDR2 YENEEA come from the germline V gene. The CDR3 here is CASSLHPNTDTQYF. CDR3 bases: TGTGCCAGCAGCTTACACCCAAACACAGATACGCAGTATTTT.

The chain is built from TRBV21-1 and TRBJ2-7. TRBV21-1 is recorded as a pseudogene. The CDR3 is 14 residues long. CDR3 in amino acids: CASSKIGGGYEQYF. In DNA form, the CDR3 reads TGTGCCAGCAGCAAAATCGGGGGCGGCTACGAGCAGTACTTC.

CDR3 bases: TGTGCCAGTAGTATAGGGAAGAGAAGCTCCTATAATTCACCCCTCCACTTT. It codes for CASSIGKRSSYNSPLHF. The rearrangement uses TRBV19 and TRBJ1-6; D gene uncertain. CDR1 and CDR2 from the germline V gene are LNHDA and SQIVND (reference sequence). CDR3 size: 17 residues. V gave up 1 base and J gave up 0 bases, with 10 bases separating them.

The rearrangement links TRBV27 to TRBJ2-5, with D tentatively TRBD2 (6 bases). V was trimmed by 4 bases and J by 2 bases, leaving 11 bases between them. Germline CDR1 and CDR2: MNHEY and SMNVEV (reference sequence). The CDR3 covers 14 residues. The CDR3 is CASSSRDSQETQYF. As DNA, the CDR3 is TGTGCCAGCAGTTCGCGGGACTCTCAAGAGACCCAGTACTTC.

The gene calls are TRBV11-1 and TRBJ2-1; D not resolved. Per germline, CDR1 SGHAT and CDR2 FQDESV (reference sequence). This CDR3 region has 13 residues. The germline V and J ends were trimmed by 2 bases and 5 bases, with 7 bases remaining between them. The CDR3 bases are TGTGCCAGCAGCTTATATCGGGACAATGAGCAGTTCTTC. Protein sequence: CASSLYRDNEQFF.

The rearrangement links TRBV6-5 to TRBJ1-2; D ambiguous. The V end lost 2 bases, the J end lost 0 bases, and 10 bases lay between the germline ends. Germline values: CDR1 MNHEY, CDR2 SVGAGI. The CDR3 runs to 15 residues. The CDR3 here is CASSYRSDSNYGYTF. The CDR3 DNA is TGTGCCAGCAGTTACCGATCTGATTCTAACTATGGCTACACCTTC.

The rearrangement links TRBV5-1 to TRBJ2-3; 8 nucleotides line up with TRBD2. The V segment lost 0 bases and the J segment 6 bases; nucleotides outside the gene matches: 6. The CDR3 consists of 15 residues. Germline CDR1 reads SGHRS; CDR2 reads YFSETQ. For the CDR3, the DNA is TGCGCCAGCAGCTTGGTAGCGGGGTTGGTCGATACGCAGTATTTT. Its protein product is CASSLVAGLVDTQYF. Combining the CDR3 with reference TRBV5-1 and TRBJ2-3 gives the whole variable domain KAGVTQTPRYLIKTRGQQVTLSCSPISGHRSVSWYQQTPGQGLQFLFEYFSETQRNKGNFPGRFSGRQFSNSRSEMNVSTLELGDSALYLCASSLVAGLVDTQYFGPGTRLTVL.

The gene calls are TRBV6-5 and TRBJ2-7; the match to TRBD2 covers 13 bases. V gave up 5 bases and J gave up 2 bases; unmatched junction bases: 3. This CDR3 region has 15 residues. CDR1 and CDR2 (germline): MNHEY, SVGAGI. CDR3 residues: CASSQGTSGAYEQYF. Here the CDR3 DNA reads TGTGCCAGCAGTCAAGGGACTAGCGGGGCCTACGAGCAGTACTTC.

The chain carries TRBV7-9 and TRBJ2-3; D call uncertain. There are 12 residues in the CDR3. The V gene lost 7 bases and the J gene lost 4 bases, with 9 bases spanning the gap. Germline CDR1 and CDR2: SEHNR and FQNEAQ (reference sequence). DNA for the CDR3: TGTGCCAGCAACTCTGGGTCAGATACGCAGTATTTT. This codes for CASNSGSDTQYF.

The gene calls are TRBV28 and TRBJ2-2, with D possibly called TRBD1 or TRBD2 (6 bases each). CDR1 and CDR2 from the germline V gene are MDHEN and SYDVKM. The CDR3 has 14 residues. V lost 6 bases and J 8 bases, leaving 16 bases between the germline ends. CDR3 nucleotides: TGTGCCAGCAGCCGGGGGCGGGTTTTGGGGGAGCTGTTTTTT. Its translation is CASSRGRVLGELFF.

The CDR3 DNA reads TGTGCCAGCAGCTTAGATCATGGGACGGCTTATGGCTACACCTTC. Its translation: CASSLDHGTAYGYTF. The V call is TRBV11-2, the J call TRBJ1-2, with TRBD1 as a possible D gene (5 bases). Trimming left V 0 bases short and J 5 bases short, with 13 bases between. The CDR3 is 15 residues long. Germline V gives CDR1 SGHAT, CDR2 FQNNGV.

V gene TRBV9 combines with J gene TRBJ2-2; D call uncertain. The CDR3 has 14 amino acids. The germline V and J ends were trimmed by 0 bases and 9 bases, with 12 bases remaining between them. The germline CDR1 and CDR2 sequences are SGDLS and YYNGEE. The CDR3 DNA sequence: TGTGCCAGCAGCGTAGGGGTGGGCTTCTGGGAGCTGTTTTTT. Amino acids: CASSVGVGFWELFF.

The gene calls are TRBV11-1 and TRBJ2-3; maybe TRBD2 (6 bases). V gave up 3 bases and J gave up 2 bases, with 15 bases separating them. CDR1 is SGHAT, CDR2 FQDESV, per germline (reference sequence). The CDR3 contains 16 residues. The CDR3 loop reads CASSLGLADFTDTQYF. In nucleotides, the CDR3 is TGTGCCAGCAGCTTGGGGTTAGCGGATTTCACAGATACGCAGTATTTT.

This chain joins TRBV15 and TRBJ2-5; no reliable D call. V was shortened by 0 bases and J by 4 bases, with 12 bases between the two germline ends. Looked up from germline, CDR1 is LNHNV and CDR2 is YYDKDF (reference sequence). The CDR3 sequence is 15 residues long. The CDR3, as DNA: TGTGCCACCAGCAGAGATATTAGTCCTCGAGAGACCCAGTACTTC. It specifies CATSRDISPRETQYF.

Details on this clone: The junction does not match germline at one end; this may be a read error. This sequence joins TRBV7-7 and TRBJ2-2; 14 bases map to TRBD2. This CDR3 has 18 amino acids. CDR1 and CDR2 (germline): SSHAT, FNYEAQ (reference sequence). The CDR3 sequence is CASSLATSGRAADGELFF. In DNA, the CDR3 is TGTGCTAGCAGCTTGGCGACTAGCGGGAGGGCCGCGGACGGGGAGCTGTTTTTT.